The next 23 T cell receptor beta chains were all read from a single sample in a study of shared clonotypes between healthy human individuals. Naive CD8 cells comprised CD45RO-negative, CCR7-positively selected cells, excluding terminally differentiated effector memory CD45RA+ cells. The repertoire was sequenced with immunoSEQ multiplex PCR; TCRdb's copy has only in-frame clones and lacks some. The repertoire holds about 2.1 million clones, with 93% as singletons. The source material was naive CD8+ T cells from PBMCs. All receptors come from a man aged 18 to 30 in good health. Some clones in this sample may be carry-over from other donors' samples.

The rearrangement links TRBV7-8 to TRBJ1-1, with 7 bases fitting TRBD1. V trimming: 1 base; J trimming: 5 bases; junction bases outside the gene matches: 7. The germline gives CDR1 SGHVS, CDR2 FQNEAQ. The CDR3 totals 15 residues. The CDR3 reads CASSLEKTGETEAFF. CDR3 DNA sequence: TGTGCCAGCAGCTTAGAAAAAACAGGGGAAACTGAAGCTTTCTTT.

V gene TRBV15 combines with J gene TRBJ1-1, with D perhaps TRBD1 (5 bases). V shed 6 bases and J shed 8 bases, with 16 bases lying between them. Germline values: CDR1 LNHNV, CDR2 YYDKDF (reference sequence). This CDR3 spans 13 amino acids. The CDR3 nucleotides read TGTGCCACCAGACCAAATGGGGCGGCCGAAGCTTTCTTT. This translates into CATRPNGAAEAFF.

V is TRBV6-4 and J is TRBJ1-2, with unresolved D. The CDR3 consists of 11 residues. V was cut by 9 bases and J by 7 bases, with 12 bases left in between. Germline lookup yields CDR1 MRHNA and CDR2 SNTAGT. The CDR3 loop is CASSPGVGYTF. The CDR3 DNA reads TGTGCCAGTAGCCCAGGTGTTGGCTACACCTTC.

The gene calls are TRBV6-1 and TRBJ1-2; D may be TRBD1 (5 bases). The CDR3 totals 12 residues. The germline V gene encodes CDR1 MNHNS and CDR2 SASEGT. V lost 8 bases, J lost 5 bases, and 12 bases lay in between. In nucleotides, the CDR3 is TGTGCCAGCCCGGGGGGAGTATATGGCTACACCTTC. This gives the protein CASPGGVYGYTF.

The chain employs TRBV5-1 and TRBJ2-3; 10 bases fit TRBD1. CDR1 and CDR2 from the germline V gene are SGHRS and YFSETQ. The V gene end was trimmed by 1 base and the J gene end by 6 bases; junction bases not matched to a gene: 8. CDR3 size: 16 residues. Written as DNA, the CDR3 is TGCGCCAGCAGCTTGATGGGACAGGGGTCCTTTGATACGCAGTATTTT. It specifies CASSLMGQGSFDTQYF.

The V call is TRBV2, the J call TRBJ2-7; a possible D gene is TRBD1 (6 bases). V lost 7 bases to trimming and J lost 0 bases, with 13 bases between them. The CDR3 is made up of 14 amino acids. Germline V gene lookup returns CDR1 SNHLY and CDR2 FYNNEI. The CDR3 coding sequence is TGTGCCAGCACTGATGGGGGCAGCTCCTACGAGCAGTACTTC. Its translation is CASTDGGSSYEQYF.

The chain recombines TRBV9 with TRBJ2-2; the D gene is possibly TRBD1 (6 bases). Trimming shortened V by 0 bases and J by 5 bases, and 8 bases separated the two germline ends. CDR1 SGDLS and CDR2 YYNGEE come from the germline V gene. The CDR3 is made up of 14 amino acids. DNA of the CDR3: TGTGCCAGCAGCGTAGAGGGGACAACCGGGGAGCTGTTTTTT. Translated, it gives CASSVEGTTGELFF.

The chain recombines TRBV5-6 with TRBJ2-7, with TRBD1 identical over 7 bases. The germline gives CDR1 SGHDT, CDR2 YYEEEE. This CDR3 is 12 amino acids long. V shed 4 bases, J shed 7 bases, and the junction held 5 bases outside the gene matches. CDR3 loop: CASSTDRREQYF. The CDR3 DNA follows: TGTGCCAGCAGCACGGACAGGCGGGAGCAGTACTTC.

The chain joins TRBV5-1 to TRBJ2-1, with D tentatively TRBD1 or TRBD2 (5 bases each). The CDR3 has 12 amino acids. The germline V gene has CDR1 SGHRS and CDR2 YFSETQ. Trimming stripped 4 bases from V and 12 bases from J, with 14 bases between. CDR3 in DNA: TGCGCCAGCAGCGCTGAGGGGCGGTGGCAGTTCTTC. Translation: CASSAEGRWQFF.

Here the CDR3 DNA reads TGTGCCAGCAGTAAAACAGGGGAGAAGAACACTGAAGCTTTCTTT. Protein: CASSKTGEKNTEAFF. This chain uses TRBV25-1 with TRBJ1-1; 7 nucleotides line up with TRBD1. V was pared by 5 bases and J by 1 base, with 7 bases of the junction left unmatched. This CDR3 region has 15 residues. Looked up from germline, CDR1 is MGHDK and CDR2 is SYGVNS. The whole variable domain, filled in from reference TRBV25-1 and TRBJ1-1, reads EADIYQTPRYLVIGTGKKITLECSQTMGHDKMYWYQQDPGMELHLIHYSYGVNSTEKGDLSSESTVSRIRTEHFPLTLESARPSHTSQYLCASSKTGEKNTEAFFGQGTRLTVV.

The sample holds a few counts of this clone. V and J are TRBV10-1 and TRBJ1-1; the D gene is possibly TRBD1 (5 bases). Germline values: CDR1 WNHNN, CDR2 SYGVQD (reference sequence). The CDR3 has 15 residues. V lost 5 bases and J lost 1, with 14 bases in between. For the CDR3, the DNA is TGCGCCAGCAGTCAAAGGGGACCTGCGAACACTGAAGCTTTCTTT. As protein: CASSQRGPANTEAFF.

The chain joins TRBV4-1 to TRBJ1-1; 8 bases are shared with TRBD1. The V gene's germline CDR1 is MGHRA and CDR2 YSYEKL. There are 15 residues in the CDR3. V shed 2 bases and J 4 bases; nucleotides not matched to a gene: 6. The CDR3 DNA follows: TGCGCCAGCAGCCAATCGCAGGGGGCAGGCACTGAAGCTTTCTTT. Translation: CASSQSQGAGTEAFF.

V and J are TRBV15 and TRBJ2-5; a weak D match, TRBD2 (6 bases). Germline V gene data show CDR1 as LNHNV and CDR2 as YYDKDF (reference sequence). The CDR3 spans 15 residues. Trimming cost V 3 bases and J 2 bases, with 13 bases left between them. In DNA form, the CDR3 reads TGTGCCACCAGCAGGACAGTCGGGGGACAAGAGACCCAGTACTTC. It is translated as CATSRTVGGQETQYF. Full variable domain (remainder filled in from reference TRBV15 and TRBJ2-5): DAMVIQNPRYQVTQFGKPVTLSCSQTLNHNVMYWYQQKSSQAPKLLFHYYDKDFNNEADTPDNFQSRRPNTSFCFLDIRSPGLGDTAMYLCATSRTVGGQETQYFGPGTRLLVL.

This rearrangement joins TRBV9 to TRBJ2-7, with D possibly matching TRBD2 (6 bases). Per germline, CDR1 SGDLS and CDR2 YYNGEE. V gave up 4 bases and J gave up 7 bases, with 21 bases separating them. The CDR3 is 15 amino acids. In nucleotides, the CDR3 is TGTGCCAGCAGCCCAGAGGGCCCTAGCGCGGGGGAGCAGTACTTC. Translation gives CASSPEGPSAGEQYF.

The chain has TRBV11-3 and TRBJ2-1, with a possible D match to TRBD1 (6 bases). V shed 5 bases and J shed 1 base, with 21 bases lying between them. This CDR3 spans 18 amino acids. The V gene's germline CDR1 is SGHNT and CDR2 YENEEA. CDR3 residues: CASSPRWGPVGSYNEQFF. CDR3 bases: TGTGCCAGCAGCCCTCGGTGGGGGCCGGTTGGATCCTACAATGAGCAGTTCTTC.

This sequence joins TRBV9 and TRBJ1-3, with D possibly matching TRBD1 (5 bases). The CDR3 consists of 17 residues. Germline assignment: CDR1 SGDLS and CDR2 YYNGEE. V lost 6 bases, J lost 4 bases, and 23 bases lay in between. In DNA, the CDR3 is TGTGCCAGCATCCCCGGAAGGGAGGAGGGGCGCGGAAACACCATATATTTT. Protein sequence: CASIPGREEGRGNTIYF. The whole variable domain, filled in from reference TRBV9 and TRBJ1-3, reads DSGVTQTPKHLITATGQRVTLRCSPRSGDLSVYWYQQSLDQGLQFLIQYYNGEERAKGNILERFSAQQFPDLHSELNLSSLELGDSALYFCASIPGREEGRGNTIYFGEGSWLTVV.

The chain uses TRBV7-9 and TRBJ1-4; 10 bases align to TRBD1. Germline lookup yields CDR1 SEHNR and CDR2 FQNEAQ (reference sequence). The length of the CDR3 is 14 residues. Trimming took 3 bases from V and 6 from J; bases not matched to a gene: 1. The CDR3 DNA sequence: TGTGCCAGCAGCTTTGGGACAGGGGATGAAAAACTGTTTTTT. This codes for CASSFGTGDEKLFF.

This chain joins TRBV7-9 and TRBJ2-2; D not certain. The ends were cut back, 5 bases at V and 7 bases at J, with 8 bases in the middle. The germline gives CDR1 SEHNR, CDR2 FQNEAQ (reference sequence). This CDR3 spans 12 amino acids. CDR3 residues: CASSAYYGELFF. CDR3 bases: TGTGCCAGCAGCGCATATTACGGGGAGCTGTTTTTT.

This clone was detected a few times. The rearrangement uses TRBV30 and TRBJ1-1; D is possibly TRBD1 (5 bases). The CDR3 spans 14 residues. Trimming left V 4 bases short and J 6 bases short, with 18 bases between. The germline V gene has CDR1 GTSNPN and CDR2 SVGIG (reference sequence). CDR3: CAWTGPILIAEAFF. The CDR3 bases are TGTGCCTGGACGGGACCTATTCTAATCGCTGAAGCTTTCTTT.

The gene calls are TRBV5-1 and TRBJ2-2; TRBD2 matches at 13 bases. Losses at the gene ends were 4 bases for V and 2 bases for J; bases not matched to a gene: 5. This CDR3 contains 17 residues. Germline assignment: CDR1 SGHRS and CDR2 YFSETQ. This CDR3 reads CASSPGTSGINTGELFF. In DNA form, the CDR3 reads TGCGCCAGCAGCCCCGGGACTAGCGGGATTAACACCGGGGAGCTGTTTTTT. The whole variable domain, filled in from reference TRBV5-1 and TRBJ2-2, reads KAGVTQTPRYLIKTRGQQVTLSCSPISGHRSVSWYQQTPGQGLQFLFEYFSETQRNKGNFPGRFSGRQFSNSRSEMNVSTLELGDSALYLCASSPGTSGINTGELFFGEGSRLTVL.

A note on this clone: Its ends do not fully match the called genes, so a read error is possible. In nucleotides, the CDR3 is TGTGCCAGCAGATTTTGGTGGGGGCGGGGCTTC. Translating it yields CASRFWWGRGF. J is TRBJ2-4 and V is TRBV28, with D perhaps given as TRBD1 or TRBD2 (6 bases each). This CDR3 is built from 11 residues. The germline V gene encodes CDR1 MDHEN and CDR2 SYDVKM.

J is TRBJ2-1 and V is TRBV10-3; TRBD2 aligns across 9 bases. V gave up 7 bases and J gave up 5 bases; unmatched junction bases: 3. The CDR3 runs to 13 residues. Germline V lookup: CDR1 ENHRY, CDR2 SYGVKD. The chain's CDR3 is CAITAGGNNEQFF. The CDR3 nucleotides are TGTGCCATCACAGCGGGGGGCAACAATGAGCAGTTCTTC.

The rearrangement joins TRBV28 to TRBJ1-2; a weak D match, TRBD1 (5 bases). V dropped 3 bases and J dropped 3 bases, with 11 bases sitting between them. Germline V CDR1 and CDR2: MDHEN, SYDVKM. There are 14 residues in the CDR3. CDR3 loop: CASSFEDIYYGYTF. The CDR3 DNA is TGTGCCAGCAGTTTTGAGGACATATACTATGGCTACACCTTC.